This T cell receptor (beta chain) came from a study of cytomegalovirus exposure and HLA in healthy donors. Findings and limits, study-wide: There were approximately 150 TCR beta chains listed as cytomegalovirus-associated. The classifier reportedly diagnosed cytomegalovirus status with high specificity and sensitivity.

Only in-frame clones appear in the TCRdb table, and some are missing; sequencing was by immunoSEQ multiplex PCR. The sample comprises about 360,000 clones, about nine tenths of which are singletons, and roughly 0.83% rests with the top ten. Points on this clone: The antigen remains undetermined.

CDR1 is MGHRA and CDR2 is YSYEKL in the germline V gene. The V and J ends lost 3 bases and 6 bases respectively, with 12 bases between them. CDR3 length equals 14 residues. The chain carries TRBV4-1 and TRBJ1-5; D is ambiguous. This clonotype was obtained from a woman between 18 and 30 years old in good health and CMV-seronegative. Sequenced input: PBMCs. CDR3 loop: CASSQLGAAQPQHF. The CDR3 DNA follows: TGCGCCAGCAGCCAGCTGGGAGCCGCTCAGCCCCAGCATTTT.